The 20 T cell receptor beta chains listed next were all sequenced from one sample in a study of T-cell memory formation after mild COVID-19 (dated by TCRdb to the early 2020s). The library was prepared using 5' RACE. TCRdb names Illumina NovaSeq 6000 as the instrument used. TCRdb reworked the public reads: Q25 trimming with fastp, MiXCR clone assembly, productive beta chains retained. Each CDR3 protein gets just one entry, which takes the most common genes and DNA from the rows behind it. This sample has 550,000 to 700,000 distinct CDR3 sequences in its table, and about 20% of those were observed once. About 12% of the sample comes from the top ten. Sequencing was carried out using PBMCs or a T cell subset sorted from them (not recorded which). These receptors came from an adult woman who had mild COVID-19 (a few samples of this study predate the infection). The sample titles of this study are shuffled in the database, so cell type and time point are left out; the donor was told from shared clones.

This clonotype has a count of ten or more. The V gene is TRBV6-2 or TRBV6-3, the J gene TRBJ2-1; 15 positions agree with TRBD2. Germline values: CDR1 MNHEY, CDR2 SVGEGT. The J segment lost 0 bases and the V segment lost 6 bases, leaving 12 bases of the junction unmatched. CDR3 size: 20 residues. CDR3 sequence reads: CASSHRGGLAGGSSYNEQFF. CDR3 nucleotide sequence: TGTGCCAGCAGCCACCGGGGGGGACTAGCGGGAGGTAGCTCCTACAATGAGCAGTTCTTC.

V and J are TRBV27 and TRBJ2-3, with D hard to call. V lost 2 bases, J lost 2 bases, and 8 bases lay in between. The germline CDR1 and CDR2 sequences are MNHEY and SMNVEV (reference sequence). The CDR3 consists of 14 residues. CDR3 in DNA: TGTGCCAGCAGTTTACGGAGCGACACAGATACGCAGTATTTT. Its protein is CASSLRSDTDTQYF.

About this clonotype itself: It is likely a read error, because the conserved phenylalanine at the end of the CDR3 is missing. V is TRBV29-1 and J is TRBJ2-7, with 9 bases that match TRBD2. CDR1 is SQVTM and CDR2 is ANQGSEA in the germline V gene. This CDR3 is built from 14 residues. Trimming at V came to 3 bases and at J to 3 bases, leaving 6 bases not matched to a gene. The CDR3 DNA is TGCAGCGTTGACCCCGAAGCGGGGGGCTACGAGCAGTACTTA. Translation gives CSVDPEAGGYEQYL.

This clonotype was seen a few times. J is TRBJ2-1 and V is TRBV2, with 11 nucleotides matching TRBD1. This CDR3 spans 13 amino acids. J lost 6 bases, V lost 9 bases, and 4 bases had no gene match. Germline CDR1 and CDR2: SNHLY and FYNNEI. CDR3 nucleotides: TGTGCCAGAAGGGGACAGGGGGTCAATGAGCAGTTCTTC. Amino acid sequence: CARRGQGVNEQFF.

For the CDR3, the DNA is TGTGCCAGCAGCTTAGTACCGCTAGCGGGGGATCCCTACGAGCAGTACTTC. Residues: CASSLVPLAGDPYEQYF. J is TRBJ2-7 and V is TRBV11-2; 10 bases are a match to TRBD2. Germline lookup yields CDR1 SGHAT and CDR2 FQNNGV. The CDR3 consists of 17 residues. The V segment lost 1 base and the J segment 2 bases; nucleotides outside the gene matches: 8.

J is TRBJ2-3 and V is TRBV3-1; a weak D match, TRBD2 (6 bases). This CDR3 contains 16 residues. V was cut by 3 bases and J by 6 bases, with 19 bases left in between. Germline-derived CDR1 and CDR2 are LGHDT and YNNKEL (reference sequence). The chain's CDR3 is CASSHSGTPAPDTQYF. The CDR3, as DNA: TGTGCCAGCAGCCACTCCGGGACTCCGGCCCCCGATACGCAGTATTTT.

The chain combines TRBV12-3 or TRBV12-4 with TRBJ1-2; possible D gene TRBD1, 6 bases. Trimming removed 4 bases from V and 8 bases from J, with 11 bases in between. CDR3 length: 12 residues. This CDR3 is CASSYGQRGYTF. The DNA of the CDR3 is TGTGCCAGCAGTTACGGACAGAGAGGCTACACCTTC.

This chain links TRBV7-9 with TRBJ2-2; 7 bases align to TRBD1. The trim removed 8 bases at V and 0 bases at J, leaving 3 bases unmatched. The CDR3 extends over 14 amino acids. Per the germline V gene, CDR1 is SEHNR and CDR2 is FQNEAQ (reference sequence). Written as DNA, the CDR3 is TGTGCCAGCGAGGACAGGACGAACACCGGGGAGCTGTTTTTT. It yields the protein CASEDRTNTGELFF.

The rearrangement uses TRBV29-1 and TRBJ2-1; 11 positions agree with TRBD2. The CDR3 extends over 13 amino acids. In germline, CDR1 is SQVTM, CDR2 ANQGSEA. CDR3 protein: CSTSGRNYNEQFF. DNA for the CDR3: TGCAGTACTAGCGGGAGAAACTACAATGAGCAGTTCTTC.

CDR3 sequence: CASSVAEVETQYF. CDR3 nucleotides: TGTGCCAGCAGCGTAGCGGAGGTGGAGACCCAGTACTTC. The gene calls are TRBV9 and TRBJ2-5; weak D call: TRBD2 (5 bases). There are 13 residues in the CDR3. The germline V and J ends were trimmed by 0 bases and 5 bases, with 8 bases remaining between them. Per the germline V gene, CDR1 is SGDLS and CDR2 is YYNGEE.

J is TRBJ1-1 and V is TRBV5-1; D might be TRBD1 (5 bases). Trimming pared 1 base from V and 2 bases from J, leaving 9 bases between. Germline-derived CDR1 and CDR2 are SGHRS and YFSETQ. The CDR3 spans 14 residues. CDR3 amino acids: CASSLSRENTEAFF. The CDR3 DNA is TGCGCCAGCAGCTTGAGCAGGGAAAACACTGAAGCTTTCTTT. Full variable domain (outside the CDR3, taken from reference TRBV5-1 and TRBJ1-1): KAGVTQTPRYLIKTRGQQVTLSCSPISGHRSVSWYQQTPGQGLQFLFEYFSETQRNKGNFPGRFSGRQFSNSRSEMNVSTLELGDSALYLCASSLSRENTEAFFGQGTRLTVV.

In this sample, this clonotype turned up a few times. CDR3 DNA sequence: TGTGCCCTAATCAGGGACACCGGGGAGCTGTTTTTT. Residues: CALIRDTGELFF. The gene calls are TRBV7-9 and TRBJ2-2; possible D gene TRBD1, 5 bases. Germline CDR1 SEHNR, CDR2 FQNEAQ (reference sequence). Trimming cost V 11 bases and J 3 bases, with 10 bases left between them. The CDR3 runs 12 residues.

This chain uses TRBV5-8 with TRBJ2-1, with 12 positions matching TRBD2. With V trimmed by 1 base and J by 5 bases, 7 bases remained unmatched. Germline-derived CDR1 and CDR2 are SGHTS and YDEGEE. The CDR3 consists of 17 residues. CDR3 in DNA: TGTGCCAGCAGCTTGTGGCTAGCGGGAGGGCCGAACAATGAGCAGTTCTTC. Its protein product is CASSLWLAGGPNNEQFF. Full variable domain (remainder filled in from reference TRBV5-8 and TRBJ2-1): EAGVTQSPTHLIKTRGQQATLRCSPISGHTSVYWYQQALGLGLQFLLWYDEGEERNRGNFPPRFSGRQFPNYSSELNVNALELEDSALYLCASSLWLAGGPNNEQFFGPGTRLTVL.

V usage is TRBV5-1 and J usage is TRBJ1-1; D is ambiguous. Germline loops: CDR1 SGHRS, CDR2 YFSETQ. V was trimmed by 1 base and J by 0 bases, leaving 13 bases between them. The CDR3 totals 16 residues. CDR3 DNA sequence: TGCGCCAGCAGCTTGCCCGTGGTTGGGGTGAACACTGAAGCTTTCTTT. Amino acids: CASSLPVVGVNTEAFF.

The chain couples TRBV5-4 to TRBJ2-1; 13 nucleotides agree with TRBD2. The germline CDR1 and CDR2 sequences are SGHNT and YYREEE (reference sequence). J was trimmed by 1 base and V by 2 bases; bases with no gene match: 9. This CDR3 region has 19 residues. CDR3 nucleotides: TGTGCCAGCAGCTTATTGGGACTAGCGGGAAGGGATTCCTACAATGAGCAGTTCTTC. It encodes CASSLLGLAGRDSYNEQFF. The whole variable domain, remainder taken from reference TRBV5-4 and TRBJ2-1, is ETGVTQSPTHLIKTRGQQVTLRCSSQSGHNTVSWYQQALGQGPQFIFQYYREEENGRGNFPPRFSGLQFPNYSSELNVNALELDDSALYLCASSLLGLAGRDSYNEQFFGPGTRLTVL.

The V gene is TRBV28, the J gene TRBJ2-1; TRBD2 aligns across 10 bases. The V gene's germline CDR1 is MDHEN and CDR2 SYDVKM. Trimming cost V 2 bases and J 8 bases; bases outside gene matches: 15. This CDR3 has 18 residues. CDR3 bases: TGTGCCAGCAGTTTAGAACTAGCGGGATCCCTCCGGTCGGATGAGCAGTTCTTC. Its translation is CASSLELAGSLRSDEQFF.

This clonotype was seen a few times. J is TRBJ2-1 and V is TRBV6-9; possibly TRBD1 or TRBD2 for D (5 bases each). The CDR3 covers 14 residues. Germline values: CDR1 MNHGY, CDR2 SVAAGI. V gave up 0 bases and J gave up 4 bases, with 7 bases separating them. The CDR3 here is CASSYSGTYNEQFF. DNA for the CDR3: TGTGCCAGCAGTTATTCAGGGACGTACAATGAGCAGTTCTTC.

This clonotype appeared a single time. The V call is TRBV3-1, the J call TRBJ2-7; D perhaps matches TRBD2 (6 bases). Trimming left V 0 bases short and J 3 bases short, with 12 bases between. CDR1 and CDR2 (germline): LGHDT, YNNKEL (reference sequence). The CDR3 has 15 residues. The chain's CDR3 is CASSQDLVSGYEQYF. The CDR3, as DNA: TGTGCCAGCAGCCAAGATCTGGTTAGCGGCTACGAGCAGTACTTC.

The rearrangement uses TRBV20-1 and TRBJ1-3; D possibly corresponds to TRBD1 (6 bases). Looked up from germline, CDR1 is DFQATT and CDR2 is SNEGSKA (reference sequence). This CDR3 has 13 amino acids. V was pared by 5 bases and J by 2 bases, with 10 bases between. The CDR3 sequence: CSAQGKTGNTIYF. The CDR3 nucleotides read TGCAGTGCTCAGGGGAAGACTGGAAACACCATATATTTT.

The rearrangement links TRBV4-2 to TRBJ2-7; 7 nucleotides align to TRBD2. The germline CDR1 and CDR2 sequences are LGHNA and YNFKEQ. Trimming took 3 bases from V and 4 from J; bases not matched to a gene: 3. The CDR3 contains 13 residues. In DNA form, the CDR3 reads TGTGCCAGCAGCCAGGGGGGGGAGTACGAGCAGTACTTC. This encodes CASSQGGEYEQYF.